A selection of T cell receptor beta chains follows, all from one sample in a study of blood T cell repertoires in COVID-19. The repertoire was sequenced with immunoSEQ multiplex PCR; TCRdb's copy has only in-frame clones and lacks some. The sample includes 450,000 or so clones, roughly nine tenths of them seen just once. The source material was peripheral blood. The receptors shown here come from a man between 18 and 29 years old with COVID-19, enrolled during active disease. Both conserved end residues are trimmed from each CDR3.

v_call cdr3_aa
TRBV3-1/TRBV3-2 ASSRRQGDGYT
TRBV20-1 SASFARPDTQY
TRBV4-1 ASSQGQGRNTEAF
TRBV6-1 ASSEDYGGETQY
TRBV2 ASSERETANGYT
TRBV14 ASSQDLNTGELF
TRBV6-5 ASKGGAGELF
TRBV2 ASSRGTGKNIQY
TRBV29-1 SVQQGINTEAF
TRBV13 ASSLGSGNQPQH
TRBV28 ASIESGLAAAGQY
TRBV6-5 ASIPNMNTEAF
TRBV7-9 ASSRGQLDQPQH
TRBV10-3 AISGDNEQF
TRBV24-1 ATSDRTAGNTIY
TRBV7-6 ASSRGTANSGNTIY
TRBV11-2 ASSSTYTYNEQF
TRBV2 ASTTQTRSGYT
TRBV7-3 ASSQGLAGSTGELF
TRBV5-1 ASSSVTGRGDTIY
TRBV6-5 ASSYSTSDYNEQF
TRBV23-1 ASSQRTGSNQPQH
TRBV7-9 ASTKGQPDTQY
TRBV7-2 ASSPPEREIEQF
TRBV30 AWSLSGRGETQY
TRBV4-2 ASSQDLEYTGELF
TRBV7-9 ASSSRDRAFGNTIY
TRBV5-1 ASSFGGDGNTIY
TRBV6-5 ASRRGTVPSEQY
TRBV6-1 ASSDNEAEQY
TRBV7-2 ASSLVSDPTDTQY
TRBV3-1/TRBV3-2 ASARAASGRGSYEQY
TRBV18 ASSPVAEANNEQF
TRBV10-2 ATIGSEETQY
TRBV7-3 ASRKGAPGQCTDTQY
TRBV6-5 ASTNSPSNRELF
TRBV7-8 ASSPSPGELF
TRBV7-2 ASSPTSGGANEQF
TRBV6-5 ASSSAVGAQQQY
TRBV27 ASSPSRFPGGANVLT
TRBV6-5 ASSYVSRGNTEAF